These 5 T cell receptor beta chains originate from one sample sequenced in a study of regulatory T cells in long-lasting Graves disease. Time point of the sample: newly diagnosed GD, antithyroid drugs for less than 3 months. Scientists built the TCR library using RNA that was extracted from PBMCs. In building TCR beta libraries, iRepertoire HTBI primers were used together with Arm-PCR of CDR3 regions. One entry per CDR3 protein results from TCRdb running MiXCR on the multiplex PCR reads. The sample lists 400,000 to 450,000 distinct CDR3 sequences, roughly 17% seen once, with about 10% in the top ten. This sample also appeared in a second study, on T cells in Graves' hyperthyroidism and ophthalmopathy.

The specimen comprised peripheral blood mononuclear cells (PBMCs), sampled at new diagnosis, from a patient treated with antithyroid drugs. Receptors were obtained from a woman aged 25 to 45 with Graves disease.

This clonotype was seen only a few times. The rearrangement joins TRBV5-1 to TRBJ2-1; no clear D. The germline V and J ends were trimmed by 2 bases and 4 bases, with 10 bases remaining between them. Germline-derived CDR1 and CDR2 are SGHRS and YFSETQ. The CDR3 is made up of 14 amino acids. This CDR3 reads CASSFRSYYNEQFF. The CDR3 bases are TGCGCCAGCAGCTTTCGGTCCTATTACAATGAGCAGTTCTTC.

Comments on this clonotype: A junction boundary mismatches the germline segment, possibly from a read error. CDR3 sequence: CASSLDRDAFPSRSYEQYF. CDR3 coding DNA: TGCGCCAGCAGCCTTGACCGGGACGCCTTCCCCTCCAGGTCCTACGAGCAGTACTTC. The rearrangement links TRBV11-2 to TRBJ2-7; the D gene could be TRBD1 or TRBD2 (5 bases each). Per germline, CDR1 SGHAT and CDR2 FQNNGV. The CDR3 contains 19 residues.

Worth noting for this clonotype: This could be a read error, since a much larger clone is one nucleotide away. The chain carries TRBV11-2 and TRBJ2-1; no definite D call. The CDR3 runs 11 residues. Germline V lookup: CDR1 SGHAT, CDR2 FQNNGV. The CDR3 coding sequence is TGTGCCAGCAGCTTAACCTCACGGCAGTCCTTC. It specifies CASSLTSRQSF.

There are many counts of this clonotype. The chain employs TRBV19 and TRBJ1-6; no definite D call. This CDR3 has 14 amino acids. Looked up from germline, CDR1 is LNHDA and CDR2 is SQIVND (reference sequence). Trimming shortened V by 8 bases and J by 8 bases, and 16 bases separated the two germline ends. DNA for the CDR3: TGTGCCAGTCGGTTTCTCGGGCAGGATTCACCCCTCCACTTT. Its translation: CASRFLGQDSPLHF.

This clonotype appeared many times. This chain uses TRBV14 with TRBJ2-7; no clear D gene. This CDR3 has 16 residues. CDR1 and CDR2 (germline): SGHDN, FVKESK. Trimming pared 1 base from V and 0 bases from J, leaving 13 bases between. The DNA of the CDR3 is TGTGCCAGCAGCCAAGCCCCGACCGTGACCTCCTACGAGCAGTACTTC. Translated: CASSQAPTVTSYEQYF.